This TCR beta chain came from a study of vaccination and CD4 T cells after COVID-19. As for this clonotype: The target antigen is unknown. The junction and the germline gene differ at one end; a read error may be behind it.

Sequencing of cultured CD4+ T cell DNA used the Oncomine TCR Beta short-read assay. MiXCR was run by TCRdb on the PCR reads, yielding one entry per CDR3 protein. The profile shows 10,000 or so distinct CDR3 sequences, 50% to 65% of them singletons. This CDR3 is 15 amino acids long. Germline V gives CDR1 SGHRS, CDR2 YFSETQ. The treatment here: roughly 11-day PBMC culture with coronavirus spike peptide pools or control peptides (ViraFEST assay). This sequence originates from a human donor who had recovered from COVID-19. Sequencing was performed on CD4+ T cells from blood, cultured in vitro. The rearrangement joins TRBV5-1 to TRBJ2-7; possibly TRBD2 for D (7 bases). The CDR3 sequence is CASSWGGQGTYEQYF. CDR3 nucleotides: TGTGCCAGCAGCTGGGGGGGACAAGGGACCTACGAGCAGTACTTC.